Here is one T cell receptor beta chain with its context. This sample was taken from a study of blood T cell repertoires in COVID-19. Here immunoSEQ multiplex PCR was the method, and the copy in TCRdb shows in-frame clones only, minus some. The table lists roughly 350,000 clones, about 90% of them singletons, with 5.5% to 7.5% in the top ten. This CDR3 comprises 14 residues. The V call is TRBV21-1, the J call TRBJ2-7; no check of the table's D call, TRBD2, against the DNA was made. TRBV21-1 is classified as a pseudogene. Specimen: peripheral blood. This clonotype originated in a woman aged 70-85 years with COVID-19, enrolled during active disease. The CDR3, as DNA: TGTGCCAGCAGCCCGAAGGTGGCATTCCGGGAACAGTACTTC. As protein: CASSPKVAFREQYF.